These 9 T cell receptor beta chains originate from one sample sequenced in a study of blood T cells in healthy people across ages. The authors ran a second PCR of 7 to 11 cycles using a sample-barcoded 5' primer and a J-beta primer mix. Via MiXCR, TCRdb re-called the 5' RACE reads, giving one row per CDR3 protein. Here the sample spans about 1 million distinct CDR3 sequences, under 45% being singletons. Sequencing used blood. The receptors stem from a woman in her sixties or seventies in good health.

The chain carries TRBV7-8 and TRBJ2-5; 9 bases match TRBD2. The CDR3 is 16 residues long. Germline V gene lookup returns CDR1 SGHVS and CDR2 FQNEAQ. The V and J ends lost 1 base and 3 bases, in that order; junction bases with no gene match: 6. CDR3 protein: CASSLGGGRAEETQYF. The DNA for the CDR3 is TGTGCCAGCAGCTTAGGCGGCGGGAGGGCGGAAGAGACCCAGTACTTC.

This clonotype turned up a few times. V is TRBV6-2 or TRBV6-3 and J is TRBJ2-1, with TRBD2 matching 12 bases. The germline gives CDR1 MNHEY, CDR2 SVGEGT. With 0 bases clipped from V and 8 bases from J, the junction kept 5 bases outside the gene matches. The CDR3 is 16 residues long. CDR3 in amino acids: CASSYSTSGSVYEQFF. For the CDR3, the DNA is TGTGCCAGCAGTTACTCGACTAGCGGGAGTGTTTATGAGCAGTTCTTC.

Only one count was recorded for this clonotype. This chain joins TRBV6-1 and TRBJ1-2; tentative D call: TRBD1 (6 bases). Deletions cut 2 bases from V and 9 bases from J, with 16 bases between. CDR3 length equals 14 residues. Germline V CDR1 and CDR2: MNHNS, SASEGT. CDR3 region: CASSESQGTASYTF. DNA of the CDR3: TGTGCCAGCAGTGAATCCCAGGGGACCGCCAGCTACACCTTC.

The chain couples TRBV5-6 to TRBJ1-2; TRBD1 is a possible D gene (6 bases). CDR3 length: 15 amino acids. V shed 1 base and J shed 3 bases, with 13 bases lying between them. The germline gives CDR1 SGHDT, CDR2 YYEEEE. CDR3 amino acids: CASSLTGFEDYGYTF. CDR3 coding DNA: TGTGCCAGCAGCTTGACAGGGTTTGAGGACTATGGCTACACCTTC. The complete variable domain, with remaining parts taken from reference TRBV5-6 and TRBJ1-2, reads DAGVTQSPTHLIKTRGQQVTLRCSPKSGHDTVSWYQQALGQGPQFIFQYYEEEERQRGNFPDRFSGHQFPNYSSELNVNALLLGDSALYLCASSLTGFEDYGYTFGSGTRLTVV.

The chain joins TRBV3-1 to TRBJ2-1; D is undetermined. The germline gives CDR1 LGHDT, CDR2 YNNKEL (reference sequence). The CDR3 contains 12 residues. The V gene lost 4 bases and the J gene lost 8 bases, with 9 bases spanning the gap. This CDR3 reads CASSREDDEQFF. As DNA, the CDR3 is TGTGCCAGCAGCCGTGAGGACGATGAGCAGTTCTTC.

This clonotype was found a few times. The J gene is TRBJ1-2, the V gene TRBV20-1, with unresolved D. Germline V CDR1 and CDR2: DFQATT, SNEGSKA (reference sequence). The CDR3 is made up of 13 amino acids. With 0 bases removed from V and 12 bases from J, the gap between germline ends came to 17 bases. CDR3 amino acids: CSARDRAPGSDTF. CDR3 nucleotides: TGCAGTGCTAGAGATCGAGCCCCCGGGTCTGACACCTTC.

CDR3 DNA sequence: TGCAGCGTTGTTGGACGCGGGAACTCCTACAATGAGCAGTTCTTC. It codes for CSVVGRGNSYNEQFF. V and J are TRBV29-1 and TRBJ2-1, with D possibly TRBD2 on 6 matching bases. The CDR3 spans 15 residues. Germline-derived CDR1 and CDR2 are SQVTM and ANQGSEA. The V gene lost 4 bases and the J gene lost 0 bases, with 13 bases spanning the gap.

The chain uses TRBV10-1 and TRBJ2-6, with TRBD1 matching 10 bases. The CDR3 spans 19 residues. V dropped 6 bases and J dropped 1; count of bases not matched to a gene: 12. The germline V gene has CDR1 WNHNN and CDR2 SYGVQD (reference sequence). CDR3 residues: CASRATWDRGTSGANVLTF. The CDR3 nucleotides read TGCGCCAGCAGGGCTACTTGGGACAGGGGAACATCTGGGGCCAACGTCCTGACTTTC.

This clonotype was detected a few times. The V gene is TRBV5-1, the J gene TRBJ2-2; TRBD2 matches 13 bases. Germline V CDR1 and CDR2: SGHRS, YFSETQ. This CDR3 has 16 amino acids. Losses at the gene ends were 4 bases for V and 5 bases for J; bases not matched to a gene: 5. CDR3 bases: TGCGCCAGCAGCCCTACGACTAGCGGGAGGACCGGGGAGCTGTTTTTT. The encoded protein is CASSPTTSGRTGELFF.